This record looks at one TCR beta chain sequence and its context. The antigen is not known. The sample is drawn from a study of blood T cells in healthy people across ages. Study summary: Per two T cells, about one barcoded beta molecule was captured through template switching.

A sample-barcoded 5' primer and a J-beta primer mix were used in a second PCR of about 7 to 11 cycles. TCRdb reprocessed the 5' RACE reads with MiXCR, giving one entry per CDR3 protein. The sample has just under 550,000 distinct CDR3 sequences; 24% are singletons. Whole-study findings and limits: A strong correlation was seen between TCR beta diversity and naive T cell percentage.

CDR1 is MDHEN and CDR2 is SYDVKM in the germline V gene. Trimming took 6 bases from V and 3 from J, leaving 15 bases between them. This CDR3 is 15 amino acids long. This same sample was also part of a study on T cells of mothers and their children.

V and J are TRBV28 and TRBJ1-5; D not certain. This clonotype was sampled from a boy under 18 in good health. The specimen was blood. CDR3 in amino acids: CASRGSGLTNQPQHF. Here the CDR3 DNA reads TGTGCCAGCAGGGGGTCTGGGTTGACCAATCAGCCCCAGCATTTT.